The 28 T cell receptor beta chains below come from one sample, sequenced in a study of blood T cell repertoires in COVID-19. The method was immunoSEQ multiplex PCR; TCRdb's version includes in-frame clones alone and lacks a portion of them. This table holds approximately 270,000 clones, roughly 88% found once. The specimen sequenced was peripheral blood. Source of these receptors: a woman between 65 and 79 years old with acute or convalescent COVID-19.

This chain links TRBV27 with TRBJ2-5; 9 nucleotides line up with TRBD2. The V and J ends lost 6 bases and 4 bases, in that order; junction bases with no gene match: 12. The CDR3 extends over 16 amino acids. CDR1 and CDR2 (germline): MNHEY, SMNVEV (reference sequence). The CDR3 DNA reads TGTGCCAGCAGCGCGGGGACTAGCCCCAGACGAGAGACCCAGTACTTC. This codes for CASSAGTSPRRETQYF.

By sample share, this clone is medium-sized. The CDR3 spells CASSLSPRATEAFF. CDR3 nucleotide sequence: TGTGCCAGCAGTTTATCCCCCCGCGCGACTGAAGCTTTCTTT. The chain joins TRBV27 to TRBJ1-1, with D hard to call. Germline values: CDR1 MNHEY, CDR2 SMNVEV (reference sequence). CDR3 length: 14 amino acids. With 0 bases removed from V and 5 bases from J, the gap between germline ends came to 10 bases.

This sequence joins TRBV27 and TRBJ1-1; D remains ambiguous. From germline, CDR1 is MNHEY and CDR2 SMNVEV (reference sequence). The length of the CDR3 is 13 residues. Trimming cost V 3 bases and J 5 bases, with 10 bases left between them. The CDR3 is CASSFALRTEAFF. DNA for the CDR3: TGTGCCAGCAGTTTTGCCCTGAGGACTGAAGCTTTCTTT.

CDR3 sequence: CASSSLRLASNNEQFF. The CDR3 DNA is TGTGCCAGCAGCTCCCTTCGACTAGCGAGTAACAATGAGCAGTTCTTC. This chain uses TRBV7-9 with TRBJ2-1, with TRBD2 identical over 8 bases. V lost 4 bases to trimming and J lost 5 bases; unmatched junction nucleotides: 10. The CDR3 has 16 amino acids. The germline V gene has CDR1 SEHNR and CDR2 FQNEAQ (reference sequence).

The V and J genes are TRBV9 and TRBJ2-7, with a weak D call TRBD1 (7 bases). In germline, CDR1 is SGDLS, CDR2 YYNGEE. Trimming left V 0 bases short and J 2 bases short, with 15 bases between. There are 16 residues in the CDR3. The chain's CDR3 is CASSVEAGGGPYEQYF. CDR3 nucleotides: TGTGCCAGCAGCGTAGAGGCAGGGGGAGGACCCTACGAGCAGTACTTC.

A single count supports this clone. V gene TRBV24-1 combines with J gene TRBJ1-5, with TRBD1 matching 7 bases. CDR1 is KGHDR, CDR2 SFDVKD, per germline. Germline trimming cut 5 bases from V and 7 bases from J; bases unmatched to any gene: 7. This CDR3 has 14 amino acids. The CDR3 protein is CATSGQGVGQPQHF. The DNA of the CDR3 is TGTGCCACCAGTGGTCAGGGGGTCGGGCAGCCCCAGCATTTT.

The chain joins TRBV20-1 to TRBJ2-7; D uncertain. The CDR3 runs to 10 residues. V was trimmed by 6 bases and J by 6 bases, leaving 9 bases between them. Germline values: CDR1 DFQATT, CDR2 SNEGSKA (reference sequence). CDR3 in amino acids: CSAVSGEQYF. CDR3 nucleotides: TGCAGTGCGGTCAGTGGCGAGCAGTACTTC.

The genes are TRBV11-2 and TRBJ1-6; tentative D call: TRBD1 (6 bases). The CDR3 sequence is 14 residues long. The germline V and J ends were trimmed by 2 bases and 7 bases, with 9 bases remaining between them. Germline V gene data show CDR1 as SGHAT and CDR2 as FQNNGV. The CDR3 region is CASSLNRVNSPLHF. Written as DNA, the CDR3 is TGTGCCAGCAGCTTAAACAGGGTGAATTCACCCCTCCACTTT.

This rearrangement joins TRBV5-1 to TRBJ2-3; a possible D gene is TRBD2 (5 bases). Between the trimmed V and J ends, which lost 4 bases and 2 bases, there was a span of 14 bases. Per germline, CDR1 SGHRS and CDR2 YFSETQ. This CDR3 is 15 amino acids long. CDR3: CASSLGRSNTDTQYF. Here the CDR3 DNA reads TGCGCCAGCAGCCTAGGGAGAAGCAACACAGATACGCAGTATTTT. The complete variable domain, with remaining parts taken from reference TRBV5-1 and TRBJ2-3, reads KAGVTQTPRYLIKTRGQQVTLSCSPISGHRSVSWYQQTPGQGLQFLFEYFSETQRNKGNFPGRFSGRQFSNSRSEMNVSTLELGDSALYLCASSLGRSNTDTQYFGPGTRLTVL.

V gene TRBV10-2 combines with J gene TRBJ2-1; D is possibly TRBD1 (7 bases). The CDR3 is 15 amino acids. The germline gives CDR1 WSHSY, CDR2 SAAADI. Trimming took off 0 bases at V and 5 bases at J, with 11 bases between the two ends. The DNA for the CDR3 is TGCGCCAGCAGTGAGTCCAGGGGGGCCCACAATGAGCAGTTCTTC. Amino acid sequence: CASSESRGAHNEQFF.

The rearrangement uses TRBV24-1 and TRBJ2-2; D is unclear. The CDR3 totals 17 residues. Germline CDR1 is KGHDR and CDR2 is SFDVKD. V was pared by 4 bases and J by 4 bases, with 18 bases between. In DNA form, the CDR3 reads TGTGCCACCAGTGACCTCCGGTTAGGCGGTAGCACCGGGGAGCTGTTTTTT. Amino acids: CATSDLRLGGSTGELFF.

CDR3 region: CASSLGGLESYEQYF. The CDR3, as DNA: TGCGCCAGCAGCTTGGGGGGACTAGAATCCTACGAGCAGTACTTC. The chain couples TRBV5-1 to TRBJ2-7; 8 nucleotides agree with TRBD2. J gave up 1 base and V 0 bases, and 3 bases lay outside the gene matches. Per the germline V gene, CDR1 is SGHRS and CDR2 is YFSETQ. The CDR3 is made up of 15 amino acids. Full variable domain (outside the CDR3, taken from reference TRBV5-1 and TRBJ2-7): KAGVTQTPRYLIKTRGQQVTLSCSPISGHRSVSWYQQTPGQGLQFLFEYFSETQRNKGNFPGRFSGRQFSNSRSEMNVSTLELGDSALYLCASSLGGLESYEQYFGPGTRLTVT.

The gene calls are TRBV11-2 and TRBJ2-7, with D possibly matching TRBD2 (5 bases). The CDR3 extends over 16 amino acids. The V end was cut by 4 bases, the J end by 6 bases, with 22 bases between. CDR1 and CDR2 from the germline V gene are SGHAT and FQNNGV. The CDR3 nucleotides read TGTGCCAGCAGCTCCTCCCTTGGAGGTGGGTTATCCGAGCAGTACTTC. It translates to CASSSSLGGGLSEQYF.

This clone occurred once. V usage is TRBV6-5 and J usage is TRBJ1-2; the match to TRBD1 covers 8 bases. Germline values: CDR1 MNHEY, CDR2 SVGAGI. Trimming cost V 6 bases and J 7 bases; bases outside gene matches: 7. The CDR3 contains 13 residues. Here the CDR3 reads CASRGQVTTGYTF. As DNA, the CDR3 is TGTGCCAGCAGGGGACAGGTCACGACTGGCTACACCTTC.

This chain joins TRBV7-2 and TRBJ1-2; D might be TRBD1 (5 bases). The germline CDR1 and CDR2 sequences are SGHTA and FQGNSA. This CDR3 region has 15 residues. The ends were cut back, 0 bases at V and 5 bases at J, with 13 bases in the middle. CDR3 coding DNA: TGTGCCAGCAGCTTAGCCCGGACATATACTTATGGCTACACCTTC. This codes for CASSLARTYTYGYTF.

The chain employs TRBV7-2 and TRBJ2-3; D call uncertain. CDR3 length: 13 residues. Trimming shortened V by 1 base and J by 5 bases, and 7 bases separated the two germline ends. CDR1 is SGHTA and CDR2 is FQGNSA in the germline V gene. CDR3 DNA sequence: TGTGCCAGCAGCTTAGTCGGTCTAGATACGCAGTATTTT. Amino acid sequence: CASSLVGLDTQYF.

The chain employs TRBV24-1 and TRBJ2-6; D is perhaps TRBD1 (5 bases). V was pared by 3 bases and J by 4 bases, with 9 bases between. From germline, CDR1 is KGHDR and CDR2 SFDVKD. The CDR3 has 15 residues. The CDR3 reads CATSDGAPGANVLTF. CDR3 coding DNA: TGTGCCACCAGTGATGGGGCGCCCGGGGCCAACGTCCTGACTTTC.

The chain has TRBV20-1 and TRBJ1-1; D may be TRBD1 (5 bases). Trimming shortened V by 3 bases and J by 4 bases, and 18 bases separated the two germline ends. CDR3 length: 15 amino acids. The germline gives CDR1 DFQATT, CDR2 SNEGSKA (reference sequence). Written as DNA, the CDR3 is TGCAGTGCTAGTTCCTCGTTGGGGGGAAGCACTGAAGCTTTCTTT. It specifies CSASSSLGGSTEAFF.

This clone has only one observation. The CDR3 sequence: CASSQGSWRGVNEQFF. The DNA for the CDR3 is TGTGCCAGCAGCCAAGGGTCCTGGCGGGGGGTGAATGAGCAGTTCTTC. The rearrangement links TRBV3-1 (or the pseudogene TRBV3-2) to TRBJ2-1; 8 positions agree with TRBD2. The CDR3 runs 16 residues. Germline CDR1 LGHDT, CDR2 YNNKEL (reference sequence). Unmatched junction bases numbered 9, after V lost 1 base and J lost 7 bases.

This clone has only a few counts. CDR3: CASRWGTRGTNEKLFF. Here the CDR3 DNA reads TGCGCCAGCAGGTGGGGCACCAGGGGAACTAATGAAAAACTGTTTTTT. This chain joins TRBV5-1 and TRBJ1-4; a possible D gene is TRBD1 (6 bases). CDR3 length: 16 residues. V was clipped by 5 bases and J by 1 base, with 15 bases between them. Germline loops: CDR1 SGHRS, CDR2 YFSETQ.

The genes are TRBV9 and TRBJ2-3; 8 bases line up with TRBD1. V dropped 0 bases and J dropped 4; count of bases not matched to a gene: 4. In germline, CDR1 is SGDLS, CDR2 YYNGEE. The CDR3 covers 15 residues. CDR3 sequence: CASSVVGQVADTQYF. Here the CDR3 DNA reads TGTGCCAGCAGCGTAGTGGGACAGGTGGCAGATACGCAGTATTTT.

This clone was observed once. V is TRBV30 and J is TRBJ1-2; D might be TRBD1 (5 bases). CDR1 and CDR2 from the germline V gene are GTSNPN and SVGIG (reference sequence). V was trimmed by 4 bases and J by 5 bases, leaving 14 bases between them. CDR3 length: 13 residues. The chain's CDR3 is CAWKKDSFYGYTF. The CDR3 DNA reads TGTGCCTGGAAAAAAGACAGCTTTTATGGCTACACCTTC.

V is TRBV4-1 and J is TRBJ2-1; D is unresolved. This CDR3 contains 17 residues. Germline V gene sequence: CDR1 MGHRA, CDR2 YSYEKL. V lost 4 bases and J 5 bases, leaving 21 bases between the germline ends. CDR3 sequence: CASSLYSTRSGNNEQFF. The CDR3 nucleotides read TGCGCCAGCAGCCTCTATTCTACTCGCTCAGGCAACAATGAGCAGTTCTTC.

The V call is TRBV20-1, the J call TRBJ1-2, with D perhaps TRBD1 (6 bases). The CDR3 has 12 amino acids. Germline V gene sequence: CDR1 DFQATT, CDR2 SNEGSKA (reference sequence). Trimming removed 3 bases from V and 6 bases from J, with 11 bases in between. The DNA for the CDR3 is TGCAGTGCTAGTCGGGGGGGGCATGGCTACACCTTC. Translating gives CSASRGGHGYTF.

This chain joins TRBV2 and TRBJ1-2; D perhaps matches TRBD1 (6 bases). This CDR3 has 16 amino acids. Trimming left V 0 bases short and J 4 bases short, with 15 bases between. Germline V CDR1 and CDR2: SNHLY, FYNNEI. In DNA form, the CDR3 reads TGTGCCAGCAGTGAAGCGACAGGCCTACCCCCCTATGGCTACACCTTC. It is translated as CASSEATGLPPYGYTF.

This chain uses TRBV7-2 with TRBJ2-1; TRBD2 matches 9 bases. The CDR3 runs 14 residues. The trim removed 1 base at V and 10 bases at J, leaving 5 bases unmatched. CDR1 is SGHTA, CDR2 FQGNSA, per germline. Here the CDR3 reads CASSLGGLAFEQFF. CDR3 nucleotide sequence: TGTGCCAGCAGCTTAGGTGGACTAGCGTTCGAGCAGTTCTTC.

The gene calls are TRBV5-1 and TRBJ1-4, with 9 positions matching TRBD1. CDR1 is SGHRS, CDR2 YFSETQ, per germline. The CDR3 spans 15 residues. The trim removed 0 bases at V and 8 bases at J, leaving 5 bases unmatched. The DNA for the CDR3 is TGCGCCAGCAGCTTGGGGGGGACAGGGCAGGAAAAACTGTTTTTT. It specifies CASSLGGTGQEKLFF.

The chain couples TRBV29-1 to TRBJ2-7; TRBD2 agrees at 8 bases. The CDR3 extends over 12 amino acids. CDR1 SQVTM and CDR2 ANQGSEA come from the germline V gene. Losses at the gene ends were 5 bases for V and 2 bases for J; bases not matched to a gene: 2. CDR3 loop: CSVTAGAYEQYF. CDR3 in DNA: TGCAGCGTTACAGCGGGGGCCTACGAGCAGTACTTC.